A selection of T cell receptor beta chains follows, all from one sample in a study of PD-1 blockade in classical Hodgkin lymphoma. Profiled with immunoSEQ multiplex PCR; TCRdb holds only in-frame clones, not every one. This sample has around 45,000 clones; roughly 70% occur once, and the top ten carry about 2.8%. Sequenced material: peripheral blood mononuclear cells (PBMCs), taken before the second cycle of nivolumab. Every receptor here comes from a human donor with classical Hodgkin lymphoma. CDR3s include the opening cysteine and the closing phenylalanine or tryptophan. Each record gives: D gene, V gene, J gene, clone size, CDR3 protein. A D gene is named only where the DNA matches it firmly. Clone sizes are given selectively: once, few, many, or a class where the clone is expanded.

d_gene: TRBD1
v_gene: TRBV5-1
j_gene: TRBJ1-2
abundance: NA
CDR3aa: CASSPGQAALYGYTF

d_gene: TRBD2
v_gene: TRBV5-4
j_gene: TRBJ2-1
abundance: NA
CDR3aa: CASSLLGGYYNEQFF

d_gene: TRBD2
v_gene: TRBV19
j_gene: TRBJ2-5
abundance: once
CDR3aa: CASSVPGLAETQYF

d_gene: NA
v_gene: TRBV11-1
j_gene: TRBJ2-5
abundance: NA
CDR3aa: CASSLAPRGSQETQYF

d_gene: NA
v_gene: TRBV6-5
j_gene: TRBJ1-1
abundance: few
CDR3aa: CASSYSPHGEAFF

d_gene: NA
v_gene: TRBV7-6
j_gene: TRBJ1-4
abundance: NA
CDR3aa: CASSSNNEKLFF

d_gene: TRBD1
v_gene: TRBV7-9
j_gene: TRBJ2-1
abundance: NA
CDR3aa: CASSLPGGGVRSFF

d_gene: TRBD2
v_gene: TRBV7-9
j_gene: TRBJ2-1
abundance: NA
CDR3aa: CASSPSGSSSYNEQFF

d_gene: NA
v_gene: TRBV9
j_gene: TRBJ2-7
abundance: once
CDR3aa: CASSVAALSYEQYF

d_gene: NA
v_gene: TRBV6-6
j_gene: TRBJ1-1
abundance: NA
CDR3aa: CASSYGTLNTEAFF

d_gene: NA
v_gene: TRBV9
j_gene: TRBJ1-2
abundance: NA
CDR3aa: CASSVLGQGNTNYGYTF

d_gene: NA
v_gene: TRBV21-1
j_gene: TRBJ1-1
abundance: NA
CDR3aa: CASSKKESREPNTEAFF